These T cell receptor beta chains were read from a single sample in a study of cytomegalovirus exposure and HLA in healthy donors. Clones were sequenced by immunoSEQ multiplex PCR, and TCRdb holds only the in-frame ones, with some missing. The table records 140,000 to 150,000 clones, just under 70% of them present only once. The sample taken for sequencing was PBMCs. The receptor source for this set is a man aged 55 to 69 in good health and CMV-seronegative. Each CDR3 is given with its conserved first and last residue. D genes are given only for firm matches. Only part of the rows carry a size: once, few, many, or a class if the clone is expanded.

NA	TRBV28	TRBJ2-1	NA	TGTGCCAGCAGTCCGAACCACCGACTAGAAGGGTTCTTC	CASSPNHRLEGFF
NA	TRBV29-1	TRBJ1-4	TRBD1	TGCAGCGTTGGCCGGGACAGCGCAACTAATGAAAAACTGTTTTTT	CSVGRDSATNEKLFF
NA	TRBV2	TRBJ1-5	NA	TGTGCCAGCAGGTGGGGGGTAGGACAGCCCCAGCATTTT	CASRWGVGQPQHF
NA	TRBV28	TRBJ1-5	NA	TGTGCCAGCTTGTTTTCGGGTCCGGGTGGCAATCAGCCCCAGCATTTT	CASLFSGPGGNQPQHF
NA	TRBV4-3	TRBJ2-7	TRBD1	TGCGCCAGCAGCCGGGACAGAGCCTACGAGCAGTACTTC	CASSRDRAYEQYF
once	TRBV15	TRBJ2-1	NA	TGTGCCACCAGCAGAGCGGGTAGTTTGTATGAGCAGTTCTTC	CATSRAGSLYEQFF
few	TRBV7-2	TRBJ2-3	TRBD2	TGTGCCAGCAGCTTAAGGGGACTAGACACAGATACGCAGTATTTT	CASSLRGLDTDTQYF
few	TRBV5-1	TRBJ1-2	NA	TGCGCCAGCAGTAATTTAGACAGGAACTATGGCTACACCTTC	CASSNLDRNYGYTF
NA	TRBV6-1	TRBJ1-6	TRBD1	TGTGCCACCACGGGACAGGGGAGGGATTCACCCCTCCACTTT	CATTGQGRDSPLHF
NA	TRBV4-2	TRBJ1-2	NA	TGTGCCAGCAGCCAAGCGGGCCAGGGGTATGGCTACACCTTC	CASSQAGQGYGYTF
NA	TRBV20-1	TRBJ2-5	NA	TGCAGCCTCAGGGTCTTAGAGACCCAGTACTTC	CSLRVLETQYF
NA	TRBV2	TRBJ2-3	TRBD2	TGTGCCAGCAGTTACGGACTAGCGGGAGGTACAGATACGCAGTATTTT	CASSYGLAGGTDTQYF
NA	TRBV27	TRBJ2-5	NA	TGTGCCAGCAGTTCTGCGTCAATTGGGACCCAGTACTTC	CASSSASIGTQYF
NA	TRBV11-2	TRBJ2-7	NA	TGTGCCAGCAGCCAGACTCGGAAGTACTTC	CASSQTRKYF
NA	TRBV11-2	TRBJ2-7	NA	TGTGCCAGCAGTTTTGGACCGGACGGGGCCTACGAGCAGTACTTC	CASSFGPDGAYEQYF
NA	TRBV6-5	TRBJ2-4	NA	TGTGCCAGCAGTTACTCCCCGTCGACAGGAAACATTCAGTACTTC	CASSYSPSTGNIQYF
NA	TRBV18	TRBJ1-1	TRBD1	TGTGCCAGCTCACAGATCCCGACAGGGTTGGGGGGTGAAGCTTTCTTT	CASSQIPTGLGGEAFF
NA	TRBV19	TRBJ1-5	TRBD1	TGTGCCAGTACCGGGGGGACAGGGGGCGAGGGTCAGCCCCAGCATTTT	CASTGGTGGEGQPQHF
NA	TRBV6-5	TRBJ1-2	NA	TGTGCCAGCAGTCCCGGACAGTGGAACTATGGCTACACCTTC	CASSPGQWNYGYTF
NA	TRBV30	TRBJ1-2	TRBD1	TGTGCCTGGGGCGGGGGGACAGGGAATAACTATGGCTACACCTTC	CAWGGGTGNNYGYTF
NA	TRBV19	TRBJ1-2	NA	TGTGCCAGTAGTGTACAGGGCTCTTATGGCTACACCTTC	CASSVQGSYGYTF
NA	TRBV11-2	TRBJ2-1	TRBD2	TGTGCCAGCAGCCCCCCGTGGCTAGCGGGAATCAATGAGCAGTTCTTC	CASSPPWLAGINEQFF
few	TRBV7-7	TRBJ2-7	TRBD2	TGTGCCAGCAGCCCGGGACTAGCGGGGGACGAGCAGTACTTC	CASSPGLAGDEQYF
few	TRBV28	TRBJ1-2	NA	TGTGCCAGCAGTTTTTGGGGGGATAAGAATGGCTACACCTTC	CASSFWGDKNGYTF
NA	TRBV6-5	TRBJ1-1	NA	TGTGCCAGCGGTAGGAACACTGAAGCTTTCTTT	CASGRNTEAFF
NA	TRBV19	TRBJ1-5	NA	TGTGCCAGTAGTATAGGTACAGATAGCAATCAGCCCCAGCATTTT	CASSIGTDSNQPQHF
NA	TRBV25-1	TRBJ2-2	NA	TGTGCCAGCAGTTACGACGGGGGGGAGCTGTTTTTT	CASSYDGGELFF
few	TRBV7-9	TRBJ1-2	TRBD1	TGTGCCAGCAGCTCCGGACAGGGAGGATTTTATGGCTACACCTTC	CASSSGQGGFYGYTF
NA	TRBV28	TRBJ1-4	TRBD1	TGTGCCAGCAGTCGAAGGACAGGACTTAATGAAAAACTGTTTTTT	CASSRRTGLNEKLFF
NA	TRBV15	TRBJ2-7	TRBD1	TGTGCCACCAGCAGAGCGGGACAGGCGACCTACGAGCAGTACTTC	CATSRAGQATYEQYF
NA	TRBV5-1	TRBJ2-7	NA	TGCGCCAGCAGCCGAACTGGGCAAGACAACTACGAGCAGTACTTC	CASSRTGQDNYEQYF
once	TRBV27	TRBJ2-7	NA	TGTGCCAGCAGTTTCCCTTCCTTCTACGAGCAGTACTTC	CASSFPSFYEQYF
NA	TRBV10-3	TRBJ1-2	NA	TGTGCCATCAGTGAAGGGGGAGAAGGCACCTTC	CAISEGGEGTF
once	TRBV7-6	TRBJ1-1	NA	TGTGCCAGCAGCTTAGGGCCAGGTCAGAGCACTGAAGCTTTCTTT	CASSLGPGQSTEAFF
few	TRBV19	TRBJ1-1	TRBD1	TGTGCCAGTAGTATTTATCGGGCAGGGGGCACTGAAGCTTTCTTT	CASSIYRAGGTEAFF
few	TRBV7-2	TRBJ2-2	TRBD2	TGTGCCAGCAGCTTAGTTGGGGGGGAGAACACCGGGGAGCTGTTTTTT	CASSLVGGENTGELFF
NA	TRBV14	TRBJ2-7	NA	TGTGCCAGCAGCCAAGGACTGTACTACGAGCAGTACTTC	CASSQGLYYEQYF